The 9 T cell receptor beta chains below were found in one sample sequenced in a study of CD8 T cells in ankylosing spondylitis (dated by TCRdb to between 2016 and 2019). Findings and caveats that apply to the study as a whole: Blood from ankylosing spondylitis patients appeared to be characterized by a TCR beta motif made up of eight highly homologous amino acid variants.

These receptors have no known antigen. The library was prepared using 5' RACE. The listed sequencing device is Illumina HiSeq 2500. TCRdb took the public reads, trimmed them with fastp at Q25, ran MiXCR for clone calling and kept in-frame beta chains. Each entry is one CDR3 protein sequence, shown with its most common DNA and genes. Here the sample has 200,000 to 250,000 distinct CDR3 sequences; approximately 20% occur a single time. In total, the top ten clones hold roughly 42% of the sample. The sample was blood, either unsorted or a sorted T cell fraction (not recorded which). The receptors derive from a male donor with ankylosing spondylitis.

This rearrangement joins TRBV2 to TRBJ2-7; 7 bases align to TRBD1. The CDR3 runs to 14 residues. J lost 4 bases, V lost 6 bases, and 9 bases had no gene match. Germline V gene sequence: CDR1 SNHLY, CDR2 FYNNEI. The CDR3 DNA reads TGTGCCAGCAGCCAAATAGGGACAGTTTACGAGCAGTACTTC. Protein product: CASSQIGTVYEQYF.

The chain combines TRBV7-9 with TRBJ1-2, with 7 bases lining up with TRBD1. CDR1 SEHNR and CDR2 FQNEAQ come from the germline V gene (reference sequence). V lost 1 base and J lost 2; bases outside the gene matches: 4. This CDR3 region has 15 residues. The CDR3 protein is CASSLVPGGNYGYTF. In nucleotides, the CDR3 is TGTGCCAGCAGCTTAGTCCCAGGGGGAAACTATGGCTACACCTTC.

This clonotype has only a few counts. The V gene is TRBV11-2, the J gene TRBJ2-1, with 8 nucleotides matching TRBD2. This CDR3 has 15 residues. J lost 10 bases, V lost 3 bases, and 11 bases had no gene match. Looked up from germline, CDR1 is SGHAT and CDR2 is FQNNGV. CDR3 region: CASSFSGDLWEEQFF. CDR3 bases: TGTGCCAGCAGCTTTAGCGGGGACCTTTGGGAGGAGCAGTTCTTC.

The rearrangement links TRBV5-1 to TRBJ1-1; maybe TRBD1 (6 bases). This CDR3 region has 16 residues. Germline CDR1 and CDR2: SGHRS and YFSETQ. V shed 0 bases and J shed 6 bases, with 18 bases lying between them. CDR3 amino acids: CASSLGTRDTGSEAFF. CDR3 sequence (DNA): TGCGCCAGCAGCTTGGGGACCCGGGACACAGGATCTGAAGCTTTCTTT.

This clonotype was counted between two and nine times. The chain combines TRBV11-2 with TRBJ2-7; possibly TRBD1 for D (6 bases). Per germline, CDR1 SGHAT and CDR2 FQNNGV. This CDR3 comprises 14 residues. V shed 3 bases and J shed 5 bases, with 14 bases lying between them. Here the CDR3 reads CASSLEQGNDEQYF. Here the CDR3 DNA reads TGTGCCAGCAGCTTGGAACAGGGTAATGACGAGCAGTACTTC.

The V call is TRBV4-3, the J call TRBJ2-2; D ambiguous. The CDR3 runs to 14 residues. V gave up 2 bases and J gave up 4 bases, with 8 bases separating them. Germline lookup yields CDR1 LGHNA and CDR2 YSLEER. CDR3 nucleotides: TGCGCCAGCAGCCAATTTTCCGGCACCGGGGAGCTGTTTTTT. Its protein product is CASSQFSGTGELFF.

Remarks on this clonotype: This could be a read error, since a much larger clone is one nucleotide away. The J gene is TRBJ2-3, the V gene TRBV12-3 or TRBV12-4; D may be TRBD1 (6 bases). This CDR3 is 10 amino acids long. CDR3 sequence reads: CASGRGVPHF. CDR3 in DNA: TGTGCCAGCGGCAGGGGCGTCCCGCATTTT.

This clonotype turned up a few times. The V gene is TRBV18, the J gene TRBJ2-7, with D maybe TRBD2 (6 bases). The CDR3 spans 12 residues. V lost 6 bases, J lost 11 bases, and 17 bases lay in between. Germline V gives CDR1 KGHSH, CDR2 LQKENI. The CDR3 bases are TGTGCCAGCTCGCCTGTGGCGGGACGGGAGTACTTC. Protein: CASSPVAGREYF.

This clonotype was seen at least ten times. This chain joins TRBV20-1 and TRBJ2-7; perhaps TRBD1 as D (5 bases). Germline loops: CDR1 DFQATT, CDR2 SNEGSKA (reference sequence). The CDR3 covers 15 residues. With 0 bases removed from V and 1 base from J, the gap between germline ends came to 13 bases. This chain's CDR3 is CSARDLGRESYEQYF. The CDR3 DNA reads as TGCAGTGCTAGAGACTTGGGGCGAGAGTCCTACGAGCAGTACTTC.